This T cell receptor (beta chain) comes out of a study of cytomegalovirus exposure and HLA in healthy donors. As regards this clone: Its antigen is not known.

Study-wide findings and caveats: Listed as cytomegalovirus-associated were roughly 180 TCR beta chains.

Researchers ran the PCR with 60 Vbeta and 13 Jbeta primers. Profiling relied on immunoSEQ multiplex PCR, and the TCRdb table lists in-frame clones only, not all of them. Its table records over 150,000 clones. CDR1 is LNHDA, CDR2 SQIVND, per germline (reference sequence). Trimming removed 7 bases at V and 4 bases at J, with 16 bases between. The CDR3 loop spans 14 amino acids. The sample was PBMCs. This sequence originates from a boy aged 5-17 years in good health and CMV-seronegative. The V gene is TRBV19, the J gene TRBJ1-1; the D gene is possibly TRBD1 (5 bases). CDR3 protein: CASTGGGFGTEAFF. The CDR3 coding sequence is TGTGCCAGTACGGGGGGAGGGTTTGGCACTGAAGCTTTCTTT.